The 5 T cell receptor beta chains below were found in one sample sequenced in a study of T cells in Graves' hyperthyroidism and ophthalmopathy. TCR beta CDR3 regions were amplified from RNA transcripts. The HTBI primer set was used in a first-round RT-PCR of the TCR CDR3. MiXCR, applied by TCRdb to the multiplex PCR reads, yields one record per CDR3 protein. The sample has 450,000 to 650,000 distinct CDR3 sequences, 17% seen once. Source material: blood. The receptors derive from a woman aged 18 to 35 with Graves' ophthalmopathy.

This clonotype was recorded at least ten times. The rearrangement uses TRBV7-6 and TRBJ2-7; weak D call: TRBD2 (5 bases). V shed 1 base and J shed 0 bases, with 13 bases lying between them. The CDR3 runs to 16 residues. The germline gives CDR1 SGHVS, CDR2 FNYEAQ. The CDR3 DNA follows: TGTGCCAGCAGCTTAGTTCCGGGATTTTCCTCCTACGAGCAGTACTTC. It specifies CASSLVPGFSSYEQYF.

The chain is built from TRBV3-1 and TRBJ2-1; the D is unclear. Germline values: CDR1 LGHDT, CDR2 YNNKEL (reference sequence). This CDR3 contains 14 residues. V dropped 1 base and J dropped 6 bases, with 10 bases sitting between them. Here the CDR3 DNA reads TGTGCCAGCAGCCAAGGCCCAAGACCCAATGAGCAGTTCTTC. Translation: CASSQGPRPNEQFF.

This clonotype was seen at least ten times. CDR3 residues: CASSLGLDEQYF. The DNA for the CDR3 is TGTGCCAGCAGTTTGGGGCTCGACGAGCAGTACTTC. The chain combines TRBV28 with TRBJ2-7, with a weak D call TRBD1 (5 bases). CDR3 size: 12 residues. Per germline, CDR1 MDHEN and CDR2 SYDVKM. Trimming removed 3 bases from V and 5 bases from J, with 8 bases in between.

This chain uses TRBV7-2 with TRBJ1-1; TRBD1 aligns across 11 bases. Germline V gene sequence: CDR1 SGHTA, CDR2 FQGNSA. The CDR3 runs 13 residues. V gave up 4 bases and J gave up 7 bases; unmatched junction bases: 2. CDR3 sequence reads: CASSSGTGGEAFF. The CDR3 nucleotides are TGTGCCAGCAGCTCCGGGACAGGGGGTGAAGCTTTCTTT.

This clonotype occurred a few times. The CDR3 loop is CSVTEGFYEQYF. The CDR3 DNA reads as TGCAGCGTTACTGAGGGGTTTTACGAGCAGTACTTC. The chain combines TRBV29-1 with TRBJ2-7; D possibly matches TRBD1 or TRBD2 (5 bases each). V gave up 5 bases and J gave up 4 bases, with 12 bases separating them. Germline lookup yields CDR1 SQVTM and CDR2 ANQGSEA. The length of the CDR3 is 12 residues.